This T cell receptor (beta chain) was sequenced during a study of T cell repertoires in cytomegalovirus infection (dated by TCRdb to the late 2010s). With regard to the full study: Donor HLA type was relevant to the analysis, as public TCR beta signatures indicated carriage of CMV infection together with the matching HLA type.

Sequenced using an Illumina HiSeq 1500. The raw public data were reprocessed by TCRdb itself: fastp quality trimming at Q25, MiXCR clonotype calling, in-frame beta chains only. Merged by CDR3 protein, the rows form single entries marked with the most common genes and DNA. In all, the sample holds 740,000 or so distinct CDR3 sequences, and roughly 36% of those were seen once. 2.8% of the sample goes to the ten largest clones. With regard to this clonotype: Its antigen remains unidentified. No much larger clone exists at a distance of one base, and base qualities are not known.

What the work shows at the level of the full study, not this receptor alone: Cumulative frequency of public TCR beta family members discriminated carriers of CMV infection plus the relevant HLA type in this cohort and an independent 352-donor cohort. In the ex vivo response, HLA-C-restricted CMV-specific TCR beta clonotypes were dominant, and in two of eight donors the single most frequent clonotype came from this HLA-C-restricted group.

The sequenced sample consisted of PBMCs. The TCR originated in a human donor in good health (CMV status not recorded). Some clones in this sample may be carry-over from other donors' samples.

The CDR3 protein is CASRHPQGTEAFF. The DNA reads TGTGCCAGCAGACACCCTCAGGGCACTGAAGCTTTCTTT. The rearrangement joined TRBV28 to TRBJ1-1, and TRBD1 may be the D gene, going by 5 matching bases. Inclusive of the bounding cysteine and phenylalanine, the CDR3 is 13 residues long. Solely the CDR3 DNA is kept, with 39 bases framed from the first base. The junction carries 12 bases between V and J, which are trimmed by 6 bases and 4 bases respectively. The germline V gene gives CDR1 as MDHEN and CDR2 as SYDVKM. Supplemented by the reference TRBV28 and TRBJ1-1 proteins around the CDR3, the complete variable domain is DVKVTQSSRYLVKRTGEKVFLECVQDMDHENMFWYRQDPGLGLRLIYFSYDVKMKEKGDIPEGYSVSREKKERFSLILESASTNQTSMYLCASRHPQGTEAFFGQGTRLTVV.